Reported below is one T cell receptor beta chain. The target antigen is unknown. Produced via immunoSEQ multiplex PCR; TCRdb's table is partial and in-frame only. Among around 600,000 clones, 85% to 95% were seen once, and the ten largest hold approximately 0.11%. This specimen belongs to a study of shared clonotypes between healthy human individuals. General observations from the study: The diversity represented, both genetic and in exposure history, was limited by few donors.

The CDR3 runs to 16 residues. V lost 1 base and J 6 bases, leaving 16 bases between the germline ends. CDR1 is SGHTA, CDR2 FQGNSA, per germline. CD45RO-negative, CCR7-positively selected cells formed the naive CD8 fraction, excluding terminally differentiated effector memory CD45RA+ cells. This sequence joins TRBV7-2 and TRBJ2-1; D is possibly TRBD2 (6 bases). Sequencing was performed on naive CD8+ T cells sorted from blood. This clonotype was obtained from a woman in her thirties in good health. CDR3: CASSLVAGIEGNEQFF. CDR3 DNA: TGTGCCAGCAGCTTAGTGGCGGGAATAGAGGGCAATGAGCAGTTCTTC.